A selection of T cell receptor beta chains follows, all from one sample in a study of blood T cell repertoires in COVID-19. The protocol was immunoSEQ multiplex PCR, while the TCRdb copy is restricted to in-frame clones and leaves out a portion. The profile shows 50,000 to 75,000 clones, more than 75% of them singletons. The sample consisted of peripheral blood. The receptor set was obtained from a man of 80 years or more in a cohort sampled during active COVID-19. The CDR3 runs from the conserved cysteine through the conserved F or W. Each record gives: clone size, J gene, V gene, D gene, CDR3 protein, CDR3 DNA. D genes are given only for firm matches. The size entry is marked missing in some rows and otherwise reads once, few, many or a size class.

>-|TRBJ2-5|TRBV27|TRBD2
CASSSSQQRERETQYF
TGTGCCAGCAGTTCCTCACAGCAGCGGGAGAGGGAGACCCAGTACTTC
>-|TRBJ1-1|TRBV29-1|-
CSSDRIMNTEAFF
TGCAGCTCCGACAGGATCATGAACACTGAAGCTTTCTTT
>-|TRBJ2-2|TRBV7-6|-
CASSLSSFGNTGELFF
TGTGCCAGCAGCTTATCGAGCTTCGGTAACACCGGGGAGCTGTTTTTT
>-|TRBJ2-7|TRBV6-2/TRBV6-3|TRBD1
CASSYRQGGVSAYEQYF
TGTGCCAGCAGTTACCGACAGGGTGGGGTGAGCGCCTACGAGCAGTACTTC
>-|TRBJ2-5|TRBV7-2|TRBD1
CASSLEGQGPQYF
TGTGCCAGCAGCTTAGAGGGACAGGGCCCCCAGTACTTC
>-|TRBJ1-2|TRBV5-5|-
CASSLRGGANYGYTF
TGTGCCAGCAGCTTGAGGGGAGGGGCGAACTATGGCTACACCTTC
>-|TRBJ1-6|TRBV12-3/TRBV12-4|-
CASSLDGNSPLHF
TGTGCCAGCAGTTTAGACGGGAATTCACCCCTCCACTTT
>-|TRBJ2-3|TRBV5-1|TRBD2
CASSLGDYRTDTQYF
TGCGCCAGCAGCTTGGGGGACTACCGCACAGATACGCAGTATTTT
>-|TRBJ1-3|TRBV14|-
CASSQDGGATGNTIYF
TGTGCCAGCAGCCAAGATGGGGGGGCTACTGGAAACACCATATATTTT
>-|TRBJ2-7|TRBV6-6|TRBD1
CASSVDRASSYEQYF
TGTGCCAGCAGCGTAGACAGGGCGAGCTCCTACGAGCAGTACTTC
>-|TRBJ2-7|TRBV10-3|-
CAISELLPGSSYEQYF
TGTGCCATCAGTGAGCTCCTGCCGGGGAGCTCCTACGAGCAGTACTTC
>-|TRBJ1-6|TRBV6-1|-
CASSEGHSGSPLHF
TGTGCCAGCAGTGAAGGACATTCAGGGTCACCCCTCCACTTT
>-|TRBJ2-6|TRBV5-6|-
CASSWANLISGANVLTF
TGTGCCAGCAGCTGGGCGAACCTGATCTCTGGGGCCAACGTCCTGACTTTC
>-|TRBJ1-2|TRBV7-9|TRBD1
CASSLTDRVGGYTF
TGTGCCAGCAGCTTAACTGACAGGGTTGGAGGCTACACCTTC
>-|TRBJ2-3|TRBV29-1|-
CSVGTAAASTDTQYF
TGCAGCGTGGGTACAGCAGCCGCTAGCACAGATACGCAGTATTTT
>-|TRBJ2-2|TRBV5-1|-
CASSLQTGYTGELFF
TGCGCCAGCAGCTTGCAAACAGGATACACCGGGGAGCTGTTTTTT
>-|TRBJ2-2|TRBV30|TRBD2
CAWRLAGGHTGELFF
TGTGCCTGGAGGCTAGCGGGGGGGCATACCGGGGAGCTGTTTTTT
>-|TRBJ2-3|TRBV10-2|TRBD2
CASSDRAGSTDTQYF
TGCGCCAGCAGTGATCGAGCGGGGAGCACAGATACGCAGTATTTT
>-|TRBJ1-5|TRBV6-5|-
CASREPGAGNQPQHF
TGTGCCAGCAGGGAGCCCGGCGCGGGCAATCAGCCCCAGCATTTT
>-|TRBJ2-7|TRBV2|-
CASSPRGTLTYEQYF
TGTGCCAGCAGTCCACGGGGGACCCTCACCTACGAGCAGTACTTC
>-|TRBJ2-5|TRBV5-8|-
CASSLPAPEGETQYF
TGTGCCAGCAGCTTACCAGCGCCCGAGGGAGAGACCCAGTACTTC
>-|TRBJ2-7|TRBV29-1|-
CSVEEVGGSYEQYF
TGCAGCGTTGAAGAAGTAGGGGGATCCTACGAGCAGTACTTC
>-|TRBJ2-3|TRBV18|TRBD2
CASSPLTSGFTDTQYF
TGTGCCAGCTCACCCCTGACTAGCGGGTTCACAGATACGCAGTATTTT
>-|TRBJ1-1|TRBV27|-
CASRRPRQANTEAFF
TGTGCCAGCAGACGCCCGCGACAGGCGAACACTGAAGCTTTCTTT
>once|TRBJ2-1|TRBV7-2|TRBD2
CASSRLAGQVTPYNEQFF
TGTGCCAGCAGCCGGCTAGCGGGACAAGTAACGCCCTACAATGAGCAGTTCTTC
>-|TRBJ2-1|TRBV3-1/TRBV3-2|TRBD1
CASSQPNPGTGIYNEQFF
TGTGCCAGCAGCCAACCGAATCCCGGGACAGGGATCTACAATGAGCAGTTCTTC
>-|TRBJ2-3|TRBV30|TRBD2
CAWSGPAGGLADTQYF
TGTGCCTGGAGTGGCCCAGCGGGGGGGTTGGCAGATACGCAGTATTTT
>once|TRBJ2-1|TRBV5-1|TRBD2
CASSPAGRSDNEQFF
TGCGCCAGCAGCCCAGCGGGAAGATCTGATAATGAGCAGTTCTTC
>-|TRBJ1-6|TRBV18|TRBD1
CASSPGTGGAESPLHF
TGTGCCAGCTCACCCGGGACAGGGGGCGCGGAATCACCCCTCCACTTT
>once|TRBJ2-3|TRBV2|-
CASSDEKQGRTDTQYF
TGTGCCAGCAGTGATGAGAAACAGGGGAGGACAGATACGCAGTATTTT
>-|TRBJ2-5|TRBV30|TRBD2
CAWSKPGLAGLEETQYF
TGTGCCTGGAGTAAGCCGGGCCTAGCGGGCCTCGAAGAGACCCAGTACTTC
>-|TRBJ2-2|TRBV7-3|-
CASSPTNTGELFF
TGTGCCAGCAGCCCGACAAACACCGGGGAGCTGTTTTTT
>once|TRBJ2-5|TRBV12-3/TRBV12-4|-
CASSPLETQYF
TGTGCCAGCAGTCCCCTGGAGACCCAGTACTTC
>few|TRBJ1-4|TRBV5-1|TRBD1
CASSPELGQRNEKLFF
TGCGCCAGCAGCCCGGAACTGGGACAGAGAAATGAAAAACTGTTTTTT
>-|TRBJ1-1|TRBV30|-
CAWRATGYTEAFF
TGTGCCTGGAGGGCAACAGGTTATACTGAAGCTTTCTTT
>-|TRBJ1-6|TRBV3-1/TRBV3-2|-
CASSQDDRAPLHF
TGTGCCAGCAGCCAGGATGATCGGGCACCCCTCCACTTT
>-|TRBJ2-5|TRBV6-1|TRBD2
CASSAVVAGGQETQYF
TGTGCCAGCAGTGCAGTGGTAGCGGGAGGCCAAGAGACCCAGTACTTC
>-|TRBJ2-3|TRBV12-3/TRBV12-4|-
CASSLQGSDTQYF
TGTGCCAGCAGTTTACAGGGCTCAGATACGCAGTATTTT
>-|TRBJ1-6|TRBV11-2|-
CASSLIVGRGSPLHF
TGTGCCAGCAGCTTAATAGTTGGCAGGGGCTCACCCCTCCACTTT
>-|TRBJ2-1|TRBV9|TRBD2
CASSRTSGSFSEQFF
TGTGCCAGCAGCAGGACTAGCGGGAGCTTCAGTGAGCAGTTCTTC
>few|TRBJ2-2|TRBV29-1|TRBD2
CSAGSGSTGELFF
TGCAGCGCCGGTAGCGGGAGTACCGGGGAGCTGTTTTTT
>-|TRBJ1-5|TRBV4-3|TRBD1
CASSQDTGAYSNQPQHF
TGCGCCAGCAGCCAAGATACAGGGGCTTATAGCAATCAGCCCCAGCATTTT
>-|TRBJ2-3|TRBV4-1|TRBD2
CASSQVTSGDKDTQYF
TGCGCCAGCAGCCAAGTCACTAGCGGGGACAAAGATACGCAGTATTTT
>-|TRBJ2-1|TRBV3-1/TRBV3-2|TRBD2
CASSYGTSGSLWFF
TGTGCCAGCAGCTATGGGACTAGCGGGAGTCTATGGTTCTTC